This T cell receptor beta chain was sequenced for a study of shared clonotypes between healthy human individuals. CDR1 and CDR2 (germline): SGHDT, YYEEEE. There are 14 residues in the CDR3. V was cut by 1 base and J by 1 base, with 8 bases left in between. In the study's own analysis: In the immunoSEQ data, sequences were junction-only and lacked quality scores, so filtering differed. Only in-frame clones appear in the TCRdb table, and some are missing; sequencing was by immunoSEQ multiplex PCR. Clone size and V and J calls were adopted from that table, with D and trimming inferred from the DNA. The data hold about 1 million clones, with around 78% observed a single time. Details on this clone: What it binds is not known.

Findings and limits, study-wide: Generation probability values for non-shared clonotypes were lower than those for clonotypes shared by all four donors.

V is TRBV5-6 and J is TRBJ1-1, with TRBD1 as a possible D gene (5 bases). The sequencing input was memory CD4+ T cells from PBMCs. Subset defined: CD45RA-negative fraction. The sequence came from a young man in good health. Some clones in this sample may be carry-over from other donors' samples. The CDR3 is CASSLTGGNTEAFF. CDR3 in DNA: TGTGCCAGCAGCTTGACAGGCGGGAACACTGAAGCTTTCTTT.